The TCR beta chain under discussion was sequenced for a study of T cell repertoires in cytomegalovirus infection. The wider study: Selected CMV epitopes included recently identified HLA-C-restricted ones as well as well-studied HLA-B-restricted ones. Public signatures in TCR beta pointed to CMV infection and matching HLA type. The study's findings and limits: CMV-specific TCR beta clonotypes restricted by HLA-C dominated the ex vivo response.

This clonotype was recorded at least ten times. Its antigen is as yet unknown. TCRdb recomputed calls from the reads with MiXCR, one row per CDR3 protein. The data show approximately 310,000 distinct CDR3 sequences, approximately 25% seen once. There are 14 residues in the CDR3. From germline, CDR1 is SQVTM and CDR2 ANQGSEA. J gave up 5 bases and V 4 bases, and 9 bases lay outside the gene matches. This receptor was identified in a human donor in good health (CMV status not recorded). Some clones in this sample may be carry-over from other donors' samples. The chain uses TRBV29-1 and TRBJ2-5; 8 bases are shared with TRBD2. This sample comprised cultured PBMCs, obtained from culture after CMV antigen stimulation. CDR3 in DNA: TGCAGCGTTGTAGGAGCGGGAGCGGGGGAGACCCAGTACTTC. As protein: CSVVGAGAGETQYF.